The 17 T cell receptor beta chains below were found in one sample sequenced in a study of Ad26.COV2.S vaccination and SARS-CoV-2 variants. Data came from immunoSEQ multiplex PCR; TCRdb stores just in-frame clones and leaves some out. Altogether over 450,000 clones are present, approximately 90% being singletons, with the ten largest covering 1.5% to 2%. The treatment is: 15 to 20 received Ad26.COV2.S at low or high dose, single or two shots; about 5 received placebo; per-sample allocation not given. Sampling was performed 63 days after the first vaccine or placebo injection. The sequences come from peripheral blood, collected in a trial of Ad26.COV2.S vaccine versus placebo. The receptors here all came from a person between 18 and 65 years old who received the Ad26.COV2.S COVID-19 vaccine or a placebo.

The chain joins TRBV27 to TRBJ1-1, with D possibly matching TRBD1 (6 bases). The CDR3 has 13 residues. The V and J ends lost 5 bases and 6 bases respectively, with 13 bases between them. Germline values: CDR1 MNHEY, CDR2 SMNVEV (reference sequence). The CDR3 coding sequence is TGTGCCAGCAGTAAGGGGGTTGGGTCTGAAGCTTTCTTT. Translating gives CASSKGVGSEAFF.

V and J are TRBV7-2 and TRBJ2-7, with TRBD1 matching over 7 bases. Trimming at V came to 1 base and at J to 3 bases, leaving 3 bases not matched to a gene. From germline, CDR1 is SGHTA and CDR2 FQGNSA. The CDR3 is 14 amino acids. DNA for the CDR3: TGTGCCAGCAGCTTAGTGACAGGGAGCTACGAGCAGTACTTC. Translating it yields CASSLVTGSYEQYF.

The V and J genes are TRBV10-3 and TRBJ1-1; D remains unclear. CDR3 length equals 18 residues. V was trimmed by 0 bases and J by 0 bases, leaving 17 bases between them. The V gene's germline CDR1 is ENHRY and CDR2 SYGVKD. The CDR3 sequence is CAISESDQADVLNTEAFF. CDR3 nucleotide sequence: TGTGCCATCAGTGAGTCAGATCAGGCCGACGTTTTGAACACTGAAGCTTTCTTT.

V usage is TRBV24-1 and J usage is TRBJ2-2, with D tentatively TRBD2 (7 bases). Trimming pared 6 bases from V and 7 bases from J, leaving 14 bases between. Per the germline V gene, CDR1 is KGHDR and CDR2 is SFDVKD. The CDR3 runs to 14 residues. The CDR3 nucleotides read TGTGCCACCAGTCTCGGGGGGCGCCGCGGGGAGCTGTTTTTT. This sequence encodes CATSLGGRRGELFF.

The chain links TRBV18 to TRBJ2-1; TRBD1 agrees at 7 bases. CDR1 and CDR2 from the germline V gene are KGHSH and LQKENI. The CDR3 sequence is 16 residues long. Trimming cost V 3 bases and J 0 bases; bases outside gene matches: 5. DNA for the CDR3: TGTGCCAGCTCACCGAAGACAGGGAGCTCCTACAATGAGCAGTTCTTC. Amino acid sequence: CASSPKTGSSYNEQFF.

Regarding this clone: Given the absence of the conserved phenylalanine or tryptophan at the CDR3 end, a read error is likely. The DNA is left out, because the CDR3 cannot be placed on it with certainty; the CDR3 is given as TCRdb lists it. The gene calls are TRBV12-3 or TRBV12-4 and TRBJ2-3. The CDR3 is 11 residues long, ends included. CDR3 protein: CASSIRASTAY.

This chain connects TRBV30 to TRBJ1-2, with no clear D. The CDR3 covers 13 residues. Germline CDR1 GTSNPN, CDR2 SVGIG (reference sequence). Between the trimmed V and J ends, which lost 3 bases and 4 bases, there was a span of 12 bases. The CDR3 nucleotides are TGTGCCTGGAGGGCCGCCGCCCGCTATGGCTACACCTTC. Translated, it gives CAWRAAARYGYTF.

The V and J genes are TRBV7-9 and TRBJ1-3; D not certain. The CDR3 runs 12 residues. Germline loops: CDR1 SEHNR, CDR2 FQNEAQ (reference sequence). Between the trimmed V and J ends, which lost 5 bases and 8 bases, there was a span of 10 bases. CDR3 nucleotide sequence: TGTGCCAGCAGCCAAGGTTTGGACACCATATATTTT. Protein product: CASSQGLDTIYF.

This chain links TRBV27 with TRBJ1-1; possible D gene TRBD1, 6 bases. The CDR3 runs to 15 residues. Trimming took off 3 bases at V and 1 base at J, with 12 bases between the two ends. Looked up from germline, CDR1 is MNHEY and CDR2 is SMNVEV (reference sequence). CDR3 residues: CASSFATTGNTEAFF. CDR3 nucleotides: TGTGCCAGCAGTTTTGCGACGACAGGGAACACTGAAGCTTTCTTT.

The chain is built from TRBV2 and TRBJ2-1, with 14 bases identical to TRBD2. The V and J ends lost 0 bases and 7 bases, in that order; junction bases with no gene match: 8. CDR1 and CDR2 (germline): SNHLY, FYNNEI. There are 18 residues in the CDR3. CDR3 loop: CASSEATRLAGGLNEQFF. The CDR3 DNA sequence: TGTGCCAGCAGTGAAGCAACGAGACTAGCGGGAGGGCTTAATGAGCAGTTCTTC.

This clone was observed a single time. The gene calls are TRBV19 and TRBJ1-5, with D uncertain. V was trimmed by 3 bases and J by 7 bases, leaving 10 bases between them. This CDR3 has 13 amino acids. Germline CDR1 and CDR2: LNHDA and SQIVND (reference sequence). CDR3 amino acids: CASSILTRQPQHF. Written as DNA, the CDR3 is TGTGCCAGTAGTATTCTTACACGACAGCCCCAGCATTTT. Complete variable domain (other parts from reference TRBV19 and TRBJ1-5): DGGITQSPKYLFRKEGQNVTLSCEQNLNHDAMYWYRQDPGQGLRLIYYSQIVNDFQKGDIAEGYSVSREKKESFPLTVTSAQKNPTAFYLCASSILTRQPQHFGDGTRLSIL.

The chain couples TRBV24-1 to TRBJ1-2; the D gene is possibly TRBD1 (6 bases). V lost 2 bases, J lost 3 bases, and 12 bases lay in between. Germline-derived CDR1 and CDR2 are KGHDR and SFDVKD. This CDR3 is built from 15 residues. CDR3 amino acids: CATSDSKTGDYGYTF. Written as DNA, the CDR3 is TGTGCCACCAGTGATTCCAAGACAGGCGACTATGGCTACACCTTC.

The V gene is TRBV13, the J gene TRBJ1-6, with D uncertain. The CDR3 extends over 19 amino acids. Trimming cost V 5 bases and J 10 bases, with 30 bases left between them. The germline gives CDR1 PRHDT, CDR2 FYEKMQ (reference sequence). CDR3 DNA sequence: TGTGCCAGCAGCCTGGGGTCATTTGTTGGCGGTTTGGAATACTCACCCCTCCACTTT. It yields the protein CASSLGSFVGGLEYSPLHF. The whole variable domain, remainder taken from reference TRBV13 and TRBJ1-6, is AAGVIQSPRHLIKEKRETATLKCYPIPRHDTVYWYQQGPGQDPQFLISFYEKMQSDKGSIPDRFSAQQFSDYHSELNMSSLELGDSALYFCASSLGSFVGGLEYSPLHFGNGTRLTVT.

This chain uses TRBV5-1 with TRBJ1-3; D remains ambiguous. V was clipped by 1 base and J by 3 bases, with 8 bases between them. CDR1 is SGHRS and CDR2 is YFSETQ in the germline V gene. The CDR3 spans 14 residues. The CDR3, as DNA: TGCGCCAGCAGCTTGTCGACAAATGGAAACACCATATATTTT. Protein product: CASSLSTNGNTIYF.

V usage is TRBV19 and J usage is TRBJ2-6; TRBD2 is a possible D gene (6 bases). Germline assignment: CDR1 LNHDA and CDR2 SQIVND (reference sequence). V was shortened by 1 base and J by 1 base, with 20 bases between the two germline ends. The CDR3 is made up of 20 amino acids. The CDR3 sequence is CASSIGLGEWGDSGANVLTF. DNA for the CDR3: TGTGCCAGTAGTATAGGGTTGGGAGAGTGGGGGGATTCTGGGGCCAACGTCCTGACTTTC.

This chain joins TRBV19 and TRBJ2-7, with a weak D call TRBD1 (5 bases). This CDR3 has 12 residues. Germline lookup yields CDR1 LNHDA and CDR2 SQIVND (reference sequence). V lost 4 bases to trimming and J lost 2 bases, with 6 bases between them. For the CDR3, the DNA is TGTGCCAGTAGTAGCAGGGCCTACGAGCAGTACTTC. Protein product: CASSSRAYEQYF.

The chain is built from TRBV19 and TRBJ1-2, with D perhaps matching TRBD1 (5 bases). The V end lost 11 bases, the J end lost 2 bases, and 15 bases lay between the germline ends. Germline lookup yields CDR1 LNHDA and CDR2 SQIVND (reference sequence). This CDR3 is built from 13 residues. This CDR3 reads CAVGRAGNYGYTF. CDR3 in DNA: TGTGCCGTAGGACGGGCAGGGAACTATGGCTACACCTTC. The whole variable domain, remainder taken from reference TRBV19 and TRBJ1-2, is DGGITQSPKYLFRKEGQNVTLSCEQNLNHDAMYWYRQDPGQGLRLIYYSQIVNDFQKGDIAEGYSVSREKKESFPLTVTSAQKNPTAFYLCAVGRAGNYGYTFGSGTRLTVV.